This is a list of T cell receptor beta chains from one sample in a study of T cells in Graves' hyperthyroidism and ophthalmopathy. TCRdb reprocessed the multiplex PCR reads with MiXCR, giving one entry per CDR3 protein. Here the sample spans roughly 350,000 distinct CDR3 sequences, roughly 13% being singletons. Sequencing was done on a sample of blood. These receptors came from a woman aged 40-49 years with Graves' ophthalmopathy. Both conserved end residues are part of each CDR3. Each record gives: D gene, J gene, V gene, clone size, CDR3 length, CDR3 DNA, CDR3 protein. A D gene is named only where the DNA matches it firmly. The listing skips clone size in some rows; elsewhere it reads once, few, many or a size class.

>TRBD1|TRBJ2-3|TRBV7-9|many|16
TGTGCCAGCAGCGACCGGGACAGGGGGTTTCTAGATACGCAGTATTTT
CASSDRDRGFLDTQYF
>-|TRBJ2-5|TRBV18|-|14
TGTGCCAGCTCACCACGGGCAGGGACTGAGACCCAGTACTTC
CASSPRAGTETQYF
>-|TRBJ1-1|TRBV10-2|-|16
TGCGCCAGCAGTGAGCCTCGTTTGGGGGGATACACTGAAGCTTTCTTT
CASSEPRLGGYTEAFF
>-|TRBJ1-1|TRBV2|many|15
TGTGCCAGCAGTGAAGCGCTTATTATACGACCCAGGGCTTTCTTT
CASSEALIIRPRAFF
>-|TRBJ1-1|TRBV9|many|12
TGTGCCAGCAGCCCCGAAGTGACTGAAGCTTTCTTT
CASSPEVTEAFF
>-|TRBJ1-2|TRBV6-9|-|16
TGTGCCAGCAGTTACGCCCCGAACCCGGGATCGGGGGGCTACACCTTC
CASSYAPNPGSGGYTF
>-|TRBJ2-7|TRBV7-2|many|14
TGTGCCAGCAGCCCCCGAACGGGGTCCTACGAGCAGTACTTC
CASSPRTGSYEQYF
>-|TRBJ1-4|TRBV27|many|13
TGTGCCAGCAGGAAACTAGCTAATGAAAAACTGTTTTTT
CASRKLANEKLFF
>-|TRBJ2-3|TRBV5-1|many|13
TGCGCCAGCAGCTCGGGGGTAGCAGATACGCAGTATTTT
CASSSGVADTQYF
>-|TRBJ1-1|TRBV13|many|14
TGTGCCAGCAGCCCCATGGGGTTACTCACTGAAGCTTTCTTT
CASSPMGLLTEAFF
>TRBD2|TRBJ2-2|TRBV7-2|many|15
TGTGCCAGCAGCCGTAGCGGGGAGGGCACCGGGGAGCTGTTTTTT
CASSRSGEGTGELFF
>TRBD1|TRBJ2-1|TRBV19|-|13
TGTGCCAGTGTTGGACAGGGGTCCGGTGAGCAGTTCTTC
CASVGQGSGEQFF
>-|TRBJ1-1|TRBV5-1|many|15
TGCGCCAGCAGCTTGGGGGTTGGAGGGATCACTGAAGCTTTCTTT
CASSLGVGGITEAFF
>-|TRBJ2-2|TRBV28|many|11
TGTGCCATCCGGTCCACCGGGGAGCTGTTTTTT
CAIRSTGELFF
>TRBD1|TRBJ1-1|TRBV5-1|many|13
TGCGCCAGCAGGGCTCGGACAGGGGCTGAAGCTTTCTTT
CASRARTGAEAFF
>TRBD1|TRBJ1-2|TRBV20-1|-|13
TGCAGTGCTAGAGCGGGACAGGGATATGGCTACACCTTC
CSARAGQGYGYTF
>-|TRBJ1-2|TRBV2|many|13
TGTGCCAGCAGGCGGCAGGGCAACTATGGCTACACCTTC
CASRRQGNYGYTF
>-|TRBJ1-5|TRBV15|many|15
TGTGCCACGCAGCGATCCGGGGCCAGCAATCAGCCCCAGCATTTT
CATQRSGASNQPQHF
>-|TRBJ1-6|TRBV5-1|-|14
TGCGCCAGCAGCTTGGAGCTTTATAATTCACCCCTCCACTTT
CASSLELYNSPLHF
>-|TRBJ1-6|TRBV20-1|-|16
TGCAGTGCCCCGGAAGTCGCGGGGGTTCGCAATTCACCCCTCCACTTT
CSAPEVAGVRNSPLHF
>-|TRBJ1-5|TRBV7-9|many|13
TGTGCCAGCAGCTTGGGGCACAATCAGCCCCAGCATTTT
CASSLGHNQPQHF
>-|TRBJ1-2|TRBV6-6|many|15
TGTGCCAGCAGTTACATACAGGGACTCAACTATGGCTACACCTTC
CASSYIQGLNYGYTF
>-|TRBJ1-1|TRBV5-1|many|14
TGCGCCAGCGGGGAACCAGGGTCGTACACTGAAGCTTTCTTT
CASGEPGSYTEAFF
>TRBD2|TRBJ2-2|TRBV19|few|15
TGTGCCAGTAGTAATGGGGGACTAGCAGCCGGGGAGCTGTTTTTT
CASSNGGLAAGELFF
>-|TRBJ2-7|TRBV24-1|many|15
TGTGCCACCAGTGATCCACCTGAAAACCTCTACGAGCAGTACTTC
CATSDPPENLYEQYF
>-|TRBJ1-1|TRBV12-3/TRBV12-4|-|14
TGTGCCAGCAGTTTAGGGGATGGGGGCACTGAAGCTTTCTTT
CASSLGDGGTEAFF
>TRBD1|TRBJ1-2|TRBV2|many|15
TGTGCCAGCAGTCGGGACAGGGGATCTAACTATGGCTACACCTTC
CASSRDRGSNYGYTF
>-|TRBJ1-6|TRBV2|many|16
TGTGCCAGCAGTCCCAAGGGGCTCAGTAATAATTCACCCCTCCACTTT
CASSPKGLSNNSPLHF
>-|TRBJ2-3|TRBV20-1|many|10
TGCAGCGTGGACACAGATACGCAGTATTTT
CSVDTDTQYF
>-|TRBJ2-5|TRBV2|many|13
TGTGCCAGCAGTGAGGGCGGAATTGAGACCCAGTACTTC
CASSEGGIETQYF
>TRBD1|TRBJ1-1|TRBV12-3/TRBV12-4|-|13
TGTGCCAGCAGGGGACAGTACGTCACTGAAGCTTTCTTT
CASRGQYVTEAFF
>-|TRBJ1-2|TRBV2|many|12
TGTGCCAGCAGTGAAGTCTACTATGGCTACACCTTC
CASSEVYYGYTF
>TRBD1|TRBJ1-2|TRBV19|many|13
TGTGCCAGTACCCCGACAGGGACTGTTGGCTACACCTTC
CASTPTGTVGYTF
>-|TRBJ1-1|TRBV6-4|many|12
TGTGCCAGCAGTACCCTAGGGGGGTCAGCTTTCTTT
CASSTLGGSAFF